The T cell receptor beta chain under discussion was sequenced for a study of blood T cell repertoires in COVID-19. Looking at the study overall: COVID-19 samples collected from the United States, Italy and Spain covered acute and convalescent phases.

Profiling relied on immunoSEQ multiplex PCR, and the TCRdb table lists in-frame clones only, not all of them. The sample includes around 270,000 clones, approximately 88% of them seen just once. CDR3 length equals 18 residues. The V and J ends lost 4 bases and 1 base, in that order; junction bases with no gene match: 9. Germline V gives CDR1 MGHDK, CDR2 SYGVNS. This clone was found a few times. Within 2 weeks of study entry, exposed participants had contacted a PCR-confirmed or clinician-diagnosed COVID-19 case. The chain recombines TRBV25-1 with TRBJ1-5; 11 nucleotides agree with TRBD1. Sequencing was performed on PBMCs or T cells enriched from blood (not recorded which). The sequence was obtained from a woman in her thirties or forties who had been exposed to COVID-19. The CDR3 region has the DNA TGTGCCAGCAGTGGGACAGGGGGCGAGAAGGAAAGCAATCAGCCCCAGCATTTT. Translation gives CASSGTGGEKESNQPQHF.